Listed here are 21 T cell receptor beta chains from one sample, sequenced in a study of blood T cell repertoires in COVID-19. Repertoires were generated with immunoSEQ multiplex PCR, while TCRdb's copy carries only in-frame clones and drops some. The table has fewer than 250,000 clones, roughly 80% seen once. Specimen: peripheral blood. The source is a woman aged 80 or over with acute or convalescent COVID-19.

This chain connects TRBV6-4 to TRBJ1-1; 7 bases fit TRBD1. CDR1 is MRHNA and CDR2 is SNTAGT in the germline V gene. Losses at the gene ends were 6 bases for V and 1 base for J; bases not matched to a gene: 5. There are 14 residues in the CDR3. CDR3 DNA: TGTGCCAGCAGCGAACAGGGGACGAACACTGAAGCTTTCTTT. It codes for CASSEQGTNTEAFF.

The chain employs TRBV9 and TRBJ1-3; D unclear. The length of the CDR3 is 13 residues. V was pared by 0 bases and J by 4 bases, with 5 bases between. Germline V CDR1 and CDR2: SGDLS, YYNGEE. DNA of the CDR3: TGTGCCAGCAGCGTAGGCGAGGGAAACACCATATATTTT. Protein product: CASSVGEGNTIYF.

The V gene is TRBV25-1, the J gene TRBJ1-1, with a possible D match to TRBD1 (6 bases). The V end was cut by 9 bases, the J end by 4 bases, with 12 bases between. Germline loops: CDR1 MGHDK, CDR2 SYGVNS. The CDR3 extends over 12 amino acids. The CDR3 protein is CASGIGGTEAFF. The DNA for the CDR3 is TGTGCCAGTGGGATAGGGGGCACTGAAGCTTTCTTT.

CDR3 amino acids: CASSLRKGGASNEQFF. For the CDR3, the DNA is TGTGCCAGCAGCTTAAGGAAGGGTGGGGCCTCCAATGAGCAGTTCTTC. This chain links TRBV7-3 with TRBJ2-1; tentatively, D is TRBD1 (5 bases). There are 16 residues in the CDR3. Germline V CDR1 and CDR2: SGHTA, FQGTGA. V gave up 1 base and J gave up 6 bases, with 16 bases separating them.

The chain recombines TRBV19 with TRBJ2-5; D is possibly TRBD2 (6 bases). The germline gives CDR1 LNHDA, CDR2 SQIVND (reference sequence). The CDR3 is 15 amino acids. V lost 3 bases and J lost 4, with 15 bases in between. CDR3 amino acids: CASSMSAGLGETQYF. CDR3 nucleotide sequence: TGTGCCAGTAGTATGTCGGCGGGGCTAGGAGAGACCCAGTACTTC.

V is TRBV24-1 and J is TRBJ2-7, with 7 bases fitting TRBD1. V was clipped by 9 bases and J by 6 bases; unmatched bases: 10. CDR3 size: 13 residues. The germline CDR1 and CDR2 sequences are KGHDR and SFDVKD. CDR3 in DNA: TGTGCCACCCAGGGACAGTTCTTCGGCGAGCAGTACTTC. Protein product: CATQGQFFGEQYF.

This rearrangement joins TRBV9 to TRBJ2-2; 10 bases are a match to TRBD2. Germline V gene lookup returns CDR1 SGDLS and CDR2 YYNGEE. V dropped 3 bases and J dropped 6; count of bases not matched to a gene: 8. The CDR3 has 16 residues. The CDR3 loop is CASSAAGTSAAGELFF. The CDR3 DNA is TGTGCCAGCAGCGCCGCCGGGACTAGCGCCGCCGGGGAGCTGTTTTTT.

This rearrangement joins TRBV10-1 to TRBJ2-3, with D perhaps TRBD1 (6 bases). Deletions cut 3 bases from V and 3 bases from J, with 13 bases between. The germline gives CDR1 WNHNN, CDR2 SYGVQD (reference sequence). There are 15 residues in the CDR3. This CDR3 is CASSDGTMLTDTQYF. The CDR3, as DNA: TGCGCCAGCAGTGACGGGACAATGCTAACAGATACGCAGTATTTT.

The rearrangement uses TRBV27 and TRBJ2-5, with a possible D match to TRBD2 (6 bases). Germline loops: CDR1 MNHEY, CDR2 SMNVEV (reference sequence). V was cut by 0 bases and J by 5 bases, with 16 bases left in between. The CDR3 is 16 amino acids. CDR3 in amino acids: CASSLSLTSRWETQYF. The CDR3 bases are TGTGCCAGCAGTTTATCCCTAACTAGCCGCTGGGAGACCCAGTACTTC.

This chain connects TRBV6-5 to TRBJ1-1, with D hard to call. Germline CDR1 reads MNHEY; CDR2 reads SVGAGI. CDR3 size: 12 residues. Between the trimmed V and J ends, which lost 2 bases and 11 bases, there was a span of 12 bases. CDR3 in DNA: TGTGCCAGCAGTTACAGAGTGGGAGTCGCTTTCTTT. It translates to CASSYRVGVAFF.

This clone was observed a single time. The chain has TRBV7-9 and TRBJ1-3, with D perhaps TRBD1 (5 bases). V lost 6 bases, J lost 4 bases, and 10 bases lay in between. Germline V CDR1 and CDR2: SEHNR, FQNEAQ (reference sequence). This CDR3 is 13 amino acids long. CDR3: CASREGQGNTIYF. The DNA for the CDR3 is TGTGCCAGCAGGGAGGGGCAAGGAAACACCATATATTTT.

V usage is TRBV11-3 and J usage is TRBJ2-3; TRBD2 matches 14 bases. Germline V gives CDR1 SGHNT, CDR2 YENEEA. Trimming at V came to 4 bases and at J to 2 bases, leaving 5 bases not matched to a gene. This CDR3 spans 17 amino acids. CDR3: CASSSGLAGAPTDTQYF. CDR3 DNA sequence: TGTGCCAGCAGCTCGGGACTAGCGGGGGCCCCCACAGATACGCAGTATTTT.

This clone was found a few times. The V gene is TRBV5-4, the J gene TRBJ1-1; 9 bases line up with TRBD1. This CDR3 region has 15 residues. V lost 4 bases, J lost 4 bases, and 8 bases stayed unmatched. Germline CDR1 reads SGHNT; CDR2 reads YYREEE (reference sequence). The CDR3 region has the DNA TGTGCCAGCAGCCGAGCGGACAGGGGAACCACTGAAGCTTTCTTT. This sequence encodes CASSRADRGTTEAFF.

This clone appeared a few times. The chain employs TRBV30 and TRBJ2-5, with D perhaps TRBD1 (6 bases). The CDR3 length is 15 residues. V lost 0 bases to trimming and J lost 5 bases, with 16 bases between them. Germline V gives CDR1 GTSNPN, CDR2 SVGIG (reference sequence). The CDR3 loop is CAWSVQGGGLETQYF. In DNA, the CDR3 is TGTGCCTGGAGTGTCCAAGGGGGTGGGTTGGAGACCCAGTACTTC.

The chain recombines TRBV2 with TRBJ2-3; 8 positions match TRBD2. With V trimmed by 3 bases and J by 4 bases, 6 bases remained unmatched. The germline V gene encodes CDR1 SNHLY and CDR2 FYNNEI. The CDR3 totals 15 residues. Here the CDR3 DNA reads TGTGCCAGCAGTGATCAGAGCGGGAGCCCAGATACGCAGTATTTT. Its protein is CASSDQSGSPDTQYF.

The V gene is TRBV30, the J gene TRBJ1-1; D gene uncertain. This CDR3 is 13 amino acids long. Looked up from germline, CDR1 is GTSNPN and CDR2 is SVGIG (reference sequence). V gave up 4 bases and J gave up 4 bases, with 13 bases separating them. CDR3 DNA: TGTGCCTGGAATCCTGGTGCTAGCACTGAAGCTTTCTTT. Encoded protein: CAWNPGASTEAFF.

The rearrangement links TRBV5-6 to TRBJ2-3; TRBD2 aligns across 8 bases. The CDR3 extends over 14 amino acids. CDR1 SGHDT and CDR2 YYEEEE come from the germline V gene. V lost 5 bases and J lost 4; bases outside the gene matches: 6. The DNA of the CDR3 is TGTGCCAGCAGTTTTGGACTAGCCCCAGATACGCAGTATTTT. Translating gives CASSFGLAPDTQYF.

This clone was observed once. The rearrangement uses TRBV27 and TRBJ1-1; D gene ambiguous. Trimming stripped 5 bases from V and 0 bases from J, with 10 bases between. The CDR3 runs to 14 residues. The germline V gene has CDR1 MNHEY and CDR2 SMNVEV (reference sequence). The CDR3 DNA is TGTGCCAGCAGTGTGCAAAACATGAACACTGAAGCTTTCTTT. It codes for CASSVQNMNTEAFF.

The chain couples TRBV28 to TRBJ1-2; D is uncertain. CDR1 is MDHEN and CDR2 is SYDVKM in the germline V gene. This CDR3 spans 13 amino acids. V lost 10 bases and J 6 bases, leaving 18 bases between the germline ends. CDR3 protein: CAISRGVDDGYTF. In DNA, the CDR3 is TGTGCCATCTCCCGGGGAGTTGACGATGGCTACACCTTC.

The chain has TRBV28 and TRBJ1-1; perhaps TRBD1 as D (5 bases). There are 12 residues in the CDR3. Germline V CDR1 and CDR2: MDHEN, SYDVKM. The V gene lost 11 bases and the J gene lost 9 bases, with 19 bases spanning the gap. The CDR3 here is CASSGLNRKAFF. For the CDR3, the DNA is TGTGCCTCTAGCGGCCTGAACAGGAAAGCTTTCTTT.

The chain combines TRBV3-1 (or the pseudogene TRBV3-2) with TRBJ2-3; TRBD2 aligns across 14 bases. This CDR3 is 16 amino acids long. Germline V gives CDR1 LGHDT, CDR2 YNNKEL (reference sequence). V lost 4 bases to trimming and J lost 4 bases; unmatched junction nucleotides: 4. CDR3 nucleotide sequence: TGTGCCAGCAGCCCGGGACTAGCGGGAGCCGCAGATACGCAGTATTTT. This sequence encodes CASSPGLAGAADTQYF.